Each of the 16 T cell receptor beta chains below was sequenced from the same sample in a study. TCRdb processed the 5' RACE reads anew with MiXCR; each CDR3 protein has one entry. The sample has about 40,000 distinct CDR3 sequences; approximately 20% are singletons. The specimen sequenced was naive CD4+ T cells sorted from a lymph node. Subset of the sample: naive CD4+ T cells, CD4+CD45RA+CD25-. These TCRs come from a female donor with breast cancer.

In its sample, this clonotype is medium-sized (0.01 to 0.1%). CDR3 in amino acids: CSASGLGQPTEAFF. CDR3 nucleotide sequence: TGCAGTGCTAGCGGCCTGGGACAGCCTACTGAAGCTTTCTTT. This rearrangement joins TRBV20-1 to TRBJ1-1; 7 positions agree with TRBD1. After removal of 3 bases from V and 5 bases from J, the junction contained 9 bases not matched to a gene. The CDR3 totals 14 residues. The V gene's germline CDR1 is DFQATT and CDR2 SNEGSKA (reference sequence).

In this sample, this clonotype turned up a few times. The V gene is TRBV9, the J gene TRBJ2-3; D unclear. CDR1 is SGDLS, CDR2 YYNGEE, per germline. The CDR3 is 16 residues long. Trimming stripped 0 bases from V and 2 bases from J, with 13 bases between. The CDR3 spells CASSVGAATYTDTQYF. CDR3 bases: TGTGCCAGCAGCGTAGGGGCTGCGACATACACAGATACGCAGTATTTT.

This chain joins TRBV24-1 and TRBJ2-1, with 7 bases fitting TRBD1. The CDR3 runs to 13 residues. V gave up 6 bases and J gave up 10 bases; unmatched junction bases: 8. The germline CDR1 and CDR2 sequences are KGHDR and SFDVKD. In DNA, the CDR3 is TGTGCCACCAGTCGGGACAGCTTGTGGGAGCAGTTCTTC. Amino acid sequence: CATSRDSLWEQFF.

This clonotype was counted between two and nine times. In nucleotides, the CDR3 is TGTGCCTGGAGTGTACAGGGTAATCAGCCCCAGCATTTT. Translation: CAWSVQGNQPQHF. The chain combines TRBV30 with TRBJ1-5, with D maybe TRBD1 (6 bases). Trimming cost V 0 bases and J 4 bases, with 7 bases left between them. The CDR3 has 13 amino acids. Germline loops: CDR1 GTSNPN, CDR2 SVGIG (reference sequence).

This clonotype was counted at least ten times. The chain employs TRBV7-9 and TRBJ1-1, with 8 bases lining up with TRBD1. The CDR3 is made up of 14 amino acids. Germline CDR1 is SEHNR and CDR2 is FQNEAQ (reference sequence). V trimming: 5 bases; J trimming: 5 bases; junction bases outside the gene matches: 7. CDR3: CASSTTGGGTEAFF. DNA of the CDR3: TGTGCCAGCAGCACAACAGGGGGGGGAACTGAAGCTTTCTTT.

In this sample, this clonotype turned up a few times. Being one base from a much bigger clone, this may be a read error. This chain links TRBV9 with TRBJ2-1; TRBD2 aligns across 7 bases. Germline CDR1 is SGDLS and CDR2 is YYNGEE. V shed 4 bases, J shed 5 bases, and the junction held 12 bases outside the gene matches. The CDR3 has 16 amino acids. This chain's CDR3 is CASSPKFGGIDNEQFF. DNA for the CDR3: TGTGCCAGCAGCCCCAAGTTCGGGGGGATCGACAATGAGCAGTTCTTC. The variable domain in full, with the rest retrieved from reference TRBV9 and TRBJ2-1, is DSGVTQTPKHLITATGQRVTLRCSPRSGDLSVYWYQQSLDQGLQFLIQYYNGEERAKGNILERFSAQQFPDLHSELNLSSLELGDSALYFCASSPKFGGIDNEQFFGPGTRLTVL.

On this clonotype itself: Since no conserved phenylalanine or tryptophan closes the CDR3, a read error is the likely cause. J is TRBJ2-6 and V is TRBV7-9; TRBD2 might be the D (6 bases). Trimming cost V 1 base and J 4 bases, with 26 bases left between them. Germline V gene lookup returns CDR1 SEHNR and CDR2 FQNEAQ (reference sequence). This CDR3 has 21 amino acids. The CDR3 bases are TGTGCCAGCAGCTTAGACCCCCTGGAGGGCAGCCTACCAACCGGGGCCAACGTCCTGACTTAC. As protein: CASSLDPLEGSLPTGANVLTY.

This sequence joins TRBV20-1 and TRBJ1-1; TRBD1 might be the D (5 bases). CDR3 size: 12 residues. Trimming removed 3 bases at V and 1 base at J, with 6 bases between. Germline V lookup: CDR1 DFQATT, CDR2 SNEGSKA (reference sequence). CDR3 DNA: TGCAGTGCTAGGCAGGGGAACACTGAAGCTTTCTTT. It yields the protein CSARQGNTEAFF.

Comment on this clonotype: At one end the junction does not follow the germline gene, possibly because of a read error. This sequence joins TRBV7-9 and TRBJ2-7; 9 bases line up with TRBD1. CDR3 length: 14 amino acids. Germline CDR1 is SEHNR and CDR2 is FQNEAQ (reference sequence). Written as DNA, the CDR3 is TGTGCCAGCAGCTCTTGGACAGGGGCCTACGAGAAGTACTTC. Amino acids: CASSSWTGAYEKYF.

V and J are TRBV7-2 and TRBJ1-6; D unclear. Germline CDR1 and CDR2: SGHTA and FQGNSA. V was clipped by 5 bases and J by 5 bases, with 16 bases between them. This CDR3 is built from 16 residues. The CDR3 nucleotides are TGTGCCAGCAGCCCTTTTGGGCAACTAAATAATTCACCCCTCCACTTT. Translated: CASSPFGQLNNSPLHF.

This chain links TRBV24-1 with TRBJ2-3; D might be TRBD2 (5 bases). CDR3 length equals 14 residues. CDR1 and CDR2 (germline): KGHDR, SFDVKD. Trimming cost V 4 bases and J 5 bases, with 12 bases left between them. The CDR3 sequence: CATSDPRVGDTQYF. In DNA, the CDR3 is TGTGCCACCAGTGACCCGAGGGTGGGAGATACGCAGTATTTT.

There are a few counts of this clonotype. This chain joins TRBV15 and TRBJ2-5; TRBD2 aligns across 10 bases. CDR1 and CDR2 (germline): LNHNV, YYDKDF (reference sequence). The V gene end was trimmed by 5 bases and the J gene end by 3 bases; junction bases not matched to a gene: 3. The CDR3 consists of 14 residues. In DNA, the CDR3 is TGTGCCACCAGCCTAGGACTAGCGGAAGAGACCCAGTACTTC. This sequence encodes CATSLGLAEETQYF.

This clonotype was seen a handful of times. The chain has TRBV20-1 and TRBJ1-4; maybe TRBD1 (5 bases). CDR1 and CDR2 from the germline V gene are DFQATT and SNEGSKA (reference sequence). The CDR3 totals 12 residues. With 4 bases removed from V and 7 bases from J, the gap between germline ends came to 10 bases. The CDR3 reads CSAKWGSEKLFF. The DNA of the CDR3 is TGCAGTGCTAAGTGGGGCAGTGAAAAACTGTTTTTT.

This chain connects TRBV6-1 to TRBJ1-5; possibly TRBD1 for D (5 bases). Germline CDR1 MNHNS, CDR2 SASEGT. Trimming left V 6 bases short and J 9 bases short, with 18 bases between. There are 14 residues in the CDR3. CDR3 sequence: CASRPVWAQGPQHF. CDR3 nucleotide sequence: TGTGCCAGCAGGCCCGTGTGGGCCCAGGGGCCCCAGCATTTT.

There are a few counts of this clonotype. The J gene is TRBJ1-6, the V gene TRBV10-3; D is unclear. V lost 3 bases and J 4 bases, leaving 4 bases between the germline ends. Germline CDR1 ENHRY, CDR2 SYGVKD. The CDR3 runs 13 residues. The CDR3 sequence: CAISDSYNSPLHF. The CDR3 region has the DNA TGTGCCATCAGTGACAGTTATAATTCACCCCTCCACTTT.

This clonotype was seen a handful of times. The chain links TRBV5-1 to TRBJ1-5; D unresolved. CDR1 and CDR2 (germline): SGHRS, YFSETQ. The CDR3 spans 15 residues. The V end lost 4 bases, the J end lost 0 bases, and 11 bases lay between the germline ends. CDR3 DNA: TGCGCCAGCAGCCTCGCGGGTTTTAGCAATCAGCCCCAGCATTTT. Protein product: CASSLAGFSNQPQHF.